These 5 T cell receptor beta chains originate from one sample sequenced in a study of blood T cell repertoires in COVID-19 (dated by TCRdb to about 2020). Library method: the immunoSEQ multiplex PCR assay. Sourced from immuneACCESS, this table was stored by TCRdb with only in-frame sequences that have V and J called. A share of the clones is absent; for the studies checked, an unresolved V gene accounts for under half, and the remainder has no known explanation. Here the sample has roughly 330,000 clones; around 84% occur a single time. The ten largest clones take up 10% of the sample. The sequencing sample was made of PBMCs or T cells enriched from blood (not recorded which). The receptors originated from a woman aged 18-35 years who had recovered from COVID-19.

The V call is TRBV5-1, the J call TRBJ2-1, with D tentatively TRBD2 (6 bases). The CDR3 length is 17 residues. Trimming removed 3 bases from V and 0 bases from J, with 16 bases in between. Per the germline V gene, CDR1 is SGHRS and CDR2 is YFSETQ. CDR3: CASSYMGLPGSYNEQFF. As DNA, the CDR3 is TGCGCCAGCAGCTACATGGGACTTCCGGGCTCCTACAATGAGCAGTTCTTC. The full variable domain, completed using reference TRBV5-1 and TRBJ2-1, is KAGVTQTPRYLIKTRGQQVTLSCSPISGHRSVSWYQQTPGQGLQFLFEYFSETQRNKGNFPGRFSGRQFSNSRSEMNVSTLELGDSALYLCASSYMGLPGSYNEQFFGPGTRLTVL.

The CDR3, as DNA: TGTGCCAGCAGCTTAACGGGGAGGAACACTGAAGCTTTCTTT. The encoded protein is CASSLTGRNTEAFF. The V call is TRBV11-2, the J call TRBJ1-1, with no clear D. From germline, CDR1 is SGHAT and CDR2 FQNNGV. Between the trimmed V and J ends, which lost 2 bases and 1 base, there was a span of 8 bases. The CDR3 totals 14 residues.

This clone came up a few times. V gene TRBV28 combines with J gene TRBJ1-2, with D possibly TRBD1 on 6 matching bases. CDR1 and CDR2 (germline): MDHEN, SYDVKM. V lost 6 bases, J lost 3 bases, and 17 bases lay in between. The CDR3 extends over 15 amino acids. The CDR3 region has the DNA TGTGCCAGCAGACTTTACACAGGGAGGGACTATGGCTACACCTTC. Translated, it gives CASRLYTGRDYGYTF.

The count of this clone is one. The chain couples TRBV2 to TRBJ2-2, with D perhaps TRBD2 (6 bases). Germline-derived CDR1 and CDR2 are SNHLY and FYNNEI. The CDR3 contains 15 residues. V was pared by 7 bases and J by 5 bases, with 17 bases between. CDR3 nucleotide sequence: TGTGCCAGCACCCAATCGGGGGTCGAAACCGGGGAGCTGTTTTTT. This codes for CASTQSGVETGELFF.

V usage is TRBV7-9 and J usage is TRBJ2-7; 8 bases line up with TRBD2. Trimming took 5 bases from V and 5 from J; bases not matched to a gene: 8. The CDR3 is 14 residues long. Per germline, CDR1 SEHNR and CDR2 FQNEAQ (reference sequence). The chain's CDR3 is CASSAGTRNHEQYF. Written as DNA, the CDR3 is TGTGCCAGCAGCGCCGGGACTAGAAACCACGAGCAGTACTTC.